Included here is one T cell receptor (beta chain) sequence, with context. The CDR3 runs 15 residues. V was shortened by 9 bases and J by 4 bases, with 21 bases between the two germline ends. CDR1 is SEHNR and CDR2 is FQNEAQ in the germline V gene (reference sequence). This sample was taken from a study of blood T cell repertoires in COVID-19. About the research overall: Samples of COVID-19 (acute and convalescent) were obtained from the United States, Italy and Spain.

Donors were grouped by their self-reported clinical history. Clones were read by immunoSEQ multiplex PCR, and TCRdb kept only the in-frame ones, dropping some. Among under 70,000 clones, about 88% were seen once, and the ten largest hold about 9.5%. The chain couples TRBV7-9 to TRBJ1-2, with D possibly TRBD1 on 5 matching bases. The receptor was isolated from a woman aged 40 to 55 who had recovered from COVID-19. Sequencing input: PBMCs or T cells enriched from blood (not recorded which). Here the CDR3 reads CASRFNGALPYGYTF. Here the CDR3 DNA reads TGTGCCAGTAGATTCAATGGGGCTCTGCCCTATGGCTACACCTTC.